This passage covers 19 T cell receptor beta chains from one sample sequenced in a study of T cell repertoires in cytomegalovirus infection. TCRdb processed the reads anew with MiXCR; each CDR3 protein has one entry. Here the sample spans roughly 990,000 distinct CDR3 sequences, around 32% being singletons. These TCRs' antigens remain unknown. This sample comprised cultured CD8+ T cells from PBMCs, obtained from culture after CMV antigen stimulation. The receptors were gathered from a human donor in good health (CMV status not recorded). Some clones in this sample may be carry-over from other donors' samples.

CDR3 residues: CSVGQGSYEQYF. In nucleotides, the CDR3 is TGCAGCGTTGGACAGGGCTCCTACGAGCAGTACTTC. The chain joins TRBV29-1 to TRBJ2-7, with 7 positions matching TRBD1. The length of the CDR3 is 12 residues. The germline gives CDR1 SQVTM, CDR2 ANQGSEA. Trimming removed 4 bases from V and 0 bases from J; junction bases left unmatched: 0.

This clonotype was recorded a few times. V gene TRBV19 combines with J gene TRBJ2-1; D ambiguous. Per germline, CDR1 LNHDA and CDR2 SQIVND (reference sequence). The length of the CDR3 is 16 residues. V was trimmed by 3 bases and J by 1 base, leaving 13 bases between them. The DNA for the CDR3 is TGTGCCAGTAGTATCGCGCAGCTCTGGTCCTACAATGAGCAGTTCTTC. Its protein product is CASSIAQLWSYNEQFF.

This clonotype has just a few counts. This rearrangement joins TRBV4-1 to TRBJ2-1; D gene unclear. The length of the CDR3 is 15 residues. Germline V gives CDR1 MGHRA, CDR2 YSYEKL. The V gene lost 0 bases and the J gene lost 3 bases, with 9 bases spanning the gap. CDR3 protein: CASSQDQEFYNEQFF. In nucleotides, the CDR3 is TGCGCCAGCAGCCAAGATCAGGAGTTCTACAATGAGCAGTTCTTC.

The V call is TRBV4-1, the J call TRBJ2-5; either TRBD1 or TRBD2 may supply D (5 bases each). CDR3 length equals 16 residues. V dropped 8 bases and J dropped 2 bases, with 21 bases sitting between them. In germline, CDR1 is MGHRA, CDR2 YSYEKL. CDR3 coding DNA: TGCGCCAGCGGCGAATTGGGGGAAACAGCTCAAGAGACCCAGTACTTC. This translates into CASGELGETAQETQYF.

This chain links TRBV4-1 with TRBJ1-2; weak D call: TRBD1 (6 bases). CDR1 is MGHRA, CDR2 YSYEKL, per germline. This CDR3 comprises 15 residues. Between the trimmed V and J ends, which lost 0 bases and 2 bases, there was a span of 10 bases. CDR3 sequence: CASSQEPGQNYGYTF. Written as DNA, the CDR3 is TGCGCCAGCAGCCAAGAACCGGGACAAAACTATGGCTACACCTTC.

In this sample, this clonotype turned up many times. This chain links TRBV12-3 or TRBV12-4 with TRBJ2-3; a possible D gene is TRBD2 (6 bases). Trimming pared 3 bases from V and 5 bases from J, leaving 9 bases between. There are 13 residues in the CDR3. CDR3 DNA: TGTGCCAGCAGTTTCGGGAGAGGAGATACGCAGTATTTT. Translating it yields CASSFGRGDTQYF.

In its sample, this clonotype was seen once. V is TRBV5-4 and J is TRBJ2-7, with TRBD1 as a possible D gene (6 bases). Germline loops: CDR1 SGHNT, CDR2 YYREEE (reference sequence). The CDR3 runs to 14 residues. V was cut by 0 bases and J by 6 bases, with 13 bases left in between. For the CDR3, the DNA is TGTGCCAGCAGCTTGGAAAGGACAGCAGGCGAGCAGTACTTC. Translation: CASSLERTAGEQYF. Drawing the rest from reference TRBV5-4 and TRBJ2-7, the complete variable domain is ETGVTQSPTHLIKTRGQQVTLRCSSQSGHNTVSWYQQALGQGPQFIFQYYREEENGRGNFPPRFSGLQFPNYSSELNVNALELDDSALYLCASSLERTAGEQYFGPGTRLTVT.

This rearrangement joins TRBV15 to TRBJ2-7, with 8 bases aligning to TRBD1. With 6 bases clipped from V and 2 bases from J, the junction kept 12 bases outside the gene matches. The CDR3 has 16 residues. CDR1 is LNHNV, CDR2 YYDKDF, per germline (reference sequence). CDR3 region: CATSRIPGQGPYEQYV. CDR3 nucleotides: TGTGCCACCAGTAGAATCCCTGGACAGGGACCCTACGAGCAGTACGTC.

The V gene is TRBV7-2, the J gene TRBJ1-6, with D possibly being TRBD1 (6 bases). CDR3 size: 16 residues. V lost 3 bases and J 6 bases, leaving 15 bases between the germline ends. The germline V gene has CDR1 SGHTA and CDR2 FQGNSA. The DNA for the CDR3 is TGTGCCAGCAGCTTGGATCAGGGGTGGACTAATTCACCCCTCCACTTT. Its translation: CASSLDQGWTNSPLHF.

The chain employs TRBV24-1 and TRBJ1-4; D is unresolved. The germline V gene has CDR1 KGHDR and CDR2 SFDVKD. This CDR3 has 12 amino acids. V lost 1 base, J lost 10 bases, and 6 bases lay in between. CDR3 bases: TGTGCCACCAGTGATTTTGGCGGAAAACTGTTTTTT. Translated: CATSDFGGKLFF.

This clonotype was observed a handful of times. This sequence joins TRBV6-2 or TRBV6-3 and TRBJ2-1; 10 bases fit TRBD2. Germline CDR1 and CDR2: MNHEY and SVGEGT. V trimming: 5 bases; J trimming: 9 bases; junction bases outside the gene matches: 7. The CDR3 is 14 amino acids. CDR3 nucleotides: TGTGCCAGCAGTCCCCTAGCGGGGGCTAGTGAGCAGTTCTTC. As protein: CASSPLAGASEQFF.

With respect to this clonotype: Given a much more abundant clone one base away, this may be a read error. The chain couples TRBV6-8 to TRBJ2-2; no definite D call. CDR1 MNHGY and CDR2 SAAAGT come from the germline V gene. V lost 4 bases to trimming and J lost 3 bases, with 9 bases between them. This CDR3 is 14 amino acids long. This chain's CDR3 is CASSWAQYTGELFF. The CDR3 DNA follows: TGTGCCAGCAGTTGGGCACAGTACACCGGGGAGCTGTTTTTT.

This clonotype was observed a few times. The V and J genes are TRBV19 and TRBJ2-7, with 8 bases aligning to TRBD1. This CDR3 contains 15 residues. CDR1 is LNHDA and CDR2 is SQIVND in the germline V gene (reference sequence). V gave up 1 base and J gave up 1 base; unmatched junction bases: 3. The CDR3: CASSIGDRGSYEQYF. CDR3 sequence (DNA): TGTGCCAGTAGTATAGGTGACAGGGGTTCCTACGAGCAGTACTTC.

The CDR3 DNA reads as TGTGCCAGCAGCTTAGAAACGGCCCAGTACTTC. Translating gives CASSLETAQYF. V gene TRBV7-8 combines with J gene TRBJ2-5; D is unclear. The CDR3 is 11 amino acids. Trimming pared 1 base from V and 9 bases from J, leaving 6 bases between. Germline V gives CDR1 SGHVS, CDR2 FQNEAQ.

The chain combines TRBV27 with TRBJ2-3; 7 bases map to TRBD1. In germline, CDR1 is MNHEY, CDR2 SMNVEV (reference sequence). The CDR3 has 17 amino acids. V lost 3 bases, J lost 3 bases, and 12 bases stayed unmatched. The CDR3 DNA follows: TGTGCCAGCAGTTTTGCGAAGACAGGGAAGTTGACAGATACGCAGTATTTT. It specifies CASSFAKTGKLTDTQYF.

This chain connects TRBV4-1 to TRBJ1-5, with 10 bases that match TRBD1. Germline V gene data show CDR1 as MGHRA and CDR2 as YSYEKL. V lost 0 bases and J lost 7; bases outside the gene matches: 3. The CDR3 loop spans 15 amino acids. CDR3 amino acids: CASSQDRTGGQPQHF. The CDR3 bases are TGCGCCAGCAGCCAAGATCGGACAGGGGGACAGCCCCAGCATTTT.

This clonotype has a count of ten or more. The conserved final phenylalanine or tryptophan is absent from the CDR3, which likely points to a read error. The DNA is omitted, as the CDR3 cannot be located on it reliably, and the CDR3 follows TCRdb's listing. This chain uses TRBV7-2 with TRBJ2-5; the table's D call TRBD2 went unverified against the DNA. Germline loops: CDR1 SGHTA, CDR2 FQGNSA. Termini included, the CDR3 measures 13 amino acids. The CDR3 is CASSLETGLRVVY.

The rearrangement uses TRBV13 and TRBJ1-2; perhaps TRBD1 as D (6 bases). Looked up from germline, CDR1 is PRHDT and CDR2 is FYEKMQ (reference sequence). Trimming cost V 0 bases and J 8 bases, with 16 bases left between them. CDR3 length equals 15 residues. CDR3 bases: TGTGCCAGCAGCTTAGGTGGGACGCACCAGGGGGGCTACACCTTC. Translating gives CASSLGGTHQGGYTF.

This clonotype was seen only a few times. The chain employs TRBV19 and TRBJ2-1; either TRBD1 or TRBD2 may fit D (6 bases each). In germline, CDR1 is LNHDA, CDR2 SQIVND (reference sequence). The V end lost 10 bases, the J end lost 2 bases, and 21 bases lay between the germline ends. The CDR3 loop spans 16 amino acids. The CDR3 loop reads CATKRGARGTYNEQFF. CDR3 coding DNA: TGTGCCACCAAAAGGGGGGCGAGAGGGACCTACAATGAGCAGTTCTTC. Full variable domain (rest looked up from reference TRBV19 and TRBJ2-1): DGGITQSPKYLFRKEGQNVTLSCEQNLNHDAMYWYRQDPGQGLRLIYYSQIVNDFQKGDIAEGYSVSREKKESFPLTVTSAQKNPTAFYLCATKRGARGTYNEQFFGPGTRLTVL.